This T cell receptor beta chain was identified during a study of regulatory and conventional T cells in RAG deficiency. As for this clone: Its antigen is still unknown.

Regulatory T cells were sorted from blood as CD4+ CD25-high CD127-low cells. General study points: Control T-cell subsets had markedly higher Shannon entropy and lower Simpson indices than RAG-deficient patients. Omenn syndrome and CID/AS patients had approximately 91-fold fewer unique Treg TCR beta sequences, versus approximately 9.8-fold elsewhere. Patient subsets had shorter CDR3s; Omenn Treg-Tconv overlap exceeded 80%.

The data were produced by immunoSEQ multiplex PCR, yet TCRdb's version contains in-frame clones alone and is incomplete. Here the sample spans roughly 30,000 clones, 90% to 95% being singletons. This sample was shared with a second study, whose subject was regulatory T cells. That paper notes: The primer mix had 52 TRBV and 13 TRBJ primers.

This sequence originates from a human donor in good health. Sequences were obtained from Tregs sorted from blood.

CDR3 in DNA: TGTGCCAGCAGCTTGATTAGGCTCTTGGTGCGTGAGCAGTTCTTC. Translated: CASSLIRLLVREQFF. The chain is built from TRBV5-6 and TRBJ2-1; no clear D. Germline V lookup: CDR1 SGHDT, CDR2 YYEEEE. V was pared by 1 base and J by 9 bases, with 17 bases between. The CDR3 sequence is 15 residues long.